This TCR beta chain was retrieved from a study of blood T cell repertoires in COVID-19. The germline CDR1 and CDR2 sequences are SGHRS and YFSETQ. The CDR3 extends over 16 amino acids. Trimming left V 1 base short and J 0 bases short, with 10 bases between. Produced via immunoSEQ multiplex PCR; TCRdb's table is partial and in-frame only. The data contain 150,000 to 200,000 clones, 65% to 90% of them singletons. The sequence derives from a woman aged 40 to 50 with COVID-19, enrolled during active disease. V gene TRBV5-1 combines with J gene TRBJ2-2; D might be TRBD1 (5 bases). Input material: peripheral blood. CDR3 sequence: CASSLYQGTNTGELFF. CDR3 DNA: TGCGCCAGCAGCTTGTATCAGGGAACGAACACCGGGGAGCTGTTTTTT.